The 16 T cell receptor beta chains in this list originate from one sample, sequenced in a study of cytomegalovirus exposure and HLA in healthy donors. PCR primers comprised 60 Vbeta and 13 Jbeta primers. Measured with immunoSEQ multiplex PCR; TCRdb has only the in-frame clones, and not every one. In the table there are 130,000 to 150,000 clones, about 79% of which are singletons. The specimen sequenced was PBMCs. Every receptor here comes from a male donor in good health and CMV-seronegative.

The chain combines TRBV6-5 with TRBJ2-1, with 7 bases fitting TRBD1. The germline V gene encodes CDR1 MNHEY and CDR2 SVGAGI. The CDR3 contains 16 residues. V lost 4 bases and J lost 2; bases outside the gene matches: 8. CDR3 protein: CASSSRDSPPYNEQFF. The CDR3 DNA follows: TGTGCCAGCAGTTCCCGGGACAGCCCGCCCTACAATGAGCAGTTCTTC.

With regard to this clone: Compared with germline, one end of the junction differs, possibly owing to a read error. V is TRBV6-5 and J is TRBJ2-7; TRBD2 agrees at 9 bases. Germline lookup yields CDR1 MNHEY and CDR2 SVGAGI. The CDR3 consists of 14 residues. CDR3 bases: TGTGCCAGCAGTTTCGGGACTAGCTCCGACGAGCAGTACTTC. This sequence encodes CASSFGTSSDEQYF.

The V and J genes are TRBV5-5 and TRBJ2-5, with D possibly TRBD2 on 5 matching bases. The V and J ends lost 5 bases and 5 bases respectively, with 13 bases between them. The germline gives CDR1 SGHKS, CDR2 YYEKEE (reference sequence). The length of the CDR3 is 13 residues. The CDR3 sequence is CASRTGERETQYF. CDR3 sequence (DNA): TGTGCCAGCAGGACCGGGGAGCGGGAGACCCAGTACTTC.

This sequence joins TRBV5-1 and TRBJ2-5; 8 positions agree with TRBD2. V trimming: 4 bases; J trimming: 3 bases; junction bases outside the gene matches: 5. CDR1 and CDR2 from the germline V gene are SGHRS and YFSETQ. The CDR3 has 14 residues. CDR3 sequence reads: CASSRNSGEETQYF. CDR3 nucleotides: TGCGCCAGCAGCCGTAATAGCGGGGAAGAGACCCAGTACTTC.

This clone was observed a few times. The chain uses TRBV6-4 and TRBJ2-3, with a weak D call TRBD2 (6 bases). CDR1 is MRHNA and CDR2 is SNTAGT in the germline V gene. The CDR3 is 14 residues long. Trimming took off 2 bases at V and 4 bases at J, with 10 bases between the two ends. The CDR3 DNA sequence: TGTGCCAGCAGTGACCATTCGGGAGCAGATACGCAGTATTTT. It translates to CASSDHSGADTQYF.

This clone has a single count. CDR3: CASTPTENTEAFF. The CDR3 DNA follows: TGTGCCAGTACCCCAACTGAGAACACTGAAGCTTTCTTT. The rearrangement uses TRBV19 and TRBJ1-1; D unresolved. Germline CDR1 LNHDA, CDR2 SQIVND (reference sequence). The CDR3 sequence is 13 residues long. The germline V and J ends were trimmed by 7 bases and 1 base, with 10 bases remaining between them.

The CDR3: CASSLTGTSGYNEQFF. The DNA for the CDR3 is TGTGCCAGCAGCTTAACCGGGACTAGCGGGTACAATGAGCAGTTCTTC. The chain couples TRBV9 to TRBJ2-1; 12 bases are shared with TRBD2. The CDR3 sequence is 16 residues long. Germline CDR1 and CDR2: SGDLS and YYNGEE. V was pared by 4 bases and J by 4 bases, with 6 bases of the junction left unmatched.

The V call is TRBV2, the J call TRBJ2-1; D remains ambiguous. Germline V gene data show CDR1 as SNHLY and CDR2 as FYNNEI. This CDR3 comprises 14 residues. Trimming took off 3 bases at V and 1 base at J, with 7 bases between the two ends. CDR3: CASSESRSYNEQFF. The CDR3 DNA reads TGTGCCAGCAGTGAGAGCAGGTCCTACAATGAGCAGTTCTTC.

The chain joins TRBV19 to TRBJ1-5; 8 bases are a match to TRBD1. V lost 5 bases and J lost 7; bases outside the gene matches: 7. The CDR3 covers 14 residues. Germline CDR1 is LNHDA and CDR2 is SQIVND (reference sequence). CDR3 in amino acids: CASSDTGGWQPQHF. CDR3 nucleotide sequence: TGTGCCAGTAGTGACACAGGGGGTTGGCAGCCCCAGCATTTT.

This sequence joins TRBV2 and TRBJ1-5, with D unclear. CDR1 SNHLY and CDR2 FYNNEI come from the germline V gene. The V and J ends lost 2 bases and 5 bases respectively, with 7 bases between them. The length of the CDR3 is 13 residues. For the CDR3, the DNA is TGTGCCAGCAGTGAACTCGAGGATCAGCCCCAGCATTTT. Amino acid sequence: CASSELEDQPQHF.

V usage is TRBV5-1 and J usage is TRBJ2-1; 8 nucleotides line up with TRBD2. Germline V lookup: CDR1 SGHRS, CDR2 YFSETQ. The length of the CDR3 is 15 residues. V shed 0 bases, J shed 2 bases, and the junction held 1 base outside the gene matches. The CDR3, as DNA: TGCGCCAGCAGCTTGGACGGGGGGGCCTACAATGAGCAGTTCTTC. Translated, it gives CASSLDGGAYNEQFF.

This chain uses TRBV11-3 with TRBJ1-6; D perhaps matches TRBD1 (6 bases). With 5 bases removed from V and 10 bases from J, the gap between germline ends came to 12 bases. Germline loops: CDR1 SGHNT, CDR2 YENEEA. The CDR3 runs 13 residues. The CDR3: CASSLSGESPLHF. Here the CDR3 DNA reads TGTGCCAGCAGCCTTTCAGGGGAGTCACCCCTCCACTTT.

This chain's CDR3 is CASRKGLAAYSTDTQYF. The CDR3 bases are TGCGCCAGCAGGAAAGGACTAGCGGCCTACAGCACAGATACGCAGTATTTT. The J gene is TRBJ2-3, the V gene TRBV5-1; 10 nucleotides line up with TRBD2. The germline V gene has CDR1 SGHRS and CDR2 YFSETQ. This CDR3 has 17 residues. The junction had 9 bases not matched to a gene; V was cut back by 5 bases and J by 0 bases.

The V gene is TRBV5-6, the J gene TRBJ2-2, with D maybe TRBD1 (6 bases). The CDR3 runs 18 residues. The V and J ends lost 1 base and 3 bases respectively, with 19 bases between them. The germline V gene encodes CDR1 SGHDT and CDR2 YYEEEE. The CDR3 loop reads CASSLRIGQGTHTGELFF. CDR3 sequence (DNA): TGTGCCAGCAGCTTGCGTATAGGGCAGGGGACACACACCGGGGAGCTGTTTTTT.

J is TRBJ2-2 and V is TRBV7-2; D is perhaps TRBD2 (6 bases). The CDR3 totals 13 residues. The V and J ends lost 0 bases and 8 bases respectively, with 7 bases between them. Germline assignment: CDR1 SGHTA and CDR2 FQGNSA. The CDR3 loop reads CASSLAGGGELFF. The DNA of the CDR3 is TGTGCCAGCAGCTTAGCGGGGGGTGGGGAGCTGTTTTTT.

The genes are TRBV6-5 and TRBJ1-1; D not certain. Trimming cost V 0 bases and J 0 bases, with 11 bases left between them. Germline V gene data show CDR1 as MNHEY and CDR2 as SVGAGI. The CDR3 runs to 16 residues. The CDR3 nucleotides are TGTGCCAGCAGTTACTCGATATATAGAGTGAACACTGAAGCTTTCTTT. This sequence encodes CASSYSIYRVNTEAFF.